This T cell receptor (beta chain) stems from a study of PD-1 blockade in classical Hodgkin lymphoma. With no exception, relapse followed autologous stem cell transplantation in all patients, and brentuximab vedotin exposure varied. The study recorded best responses of complete response, partial response or progressive disease. General study findings and limits: Healthy donors reportedly exceeded newly diagnosed patients in baseline TCR diversity. A significant rise in TCR diversity by C4D1 was seen for CD4+ but not CD8+ cells. Complete responders' baseline diversity resembled that of newly diagnosed patients.

Profiling relied on immunoSEQ multiplex PCR, and the TCRdb table lists in-frame clones only, not all of them. The data hold roughly 10,000 clones, with over 70% observed a single time. To note about this clone: Its antigen remains unidentified.

The sequence was collected from a human donor with classical Hodgkin lymphoma. This specimen consisted of peripheral blood mononuclear cells (PBMCs), obtained before the second cycle of nivolumab.

CDR3 in DNA: TGTGCCAGCAGCCTACTAGCGGGGGGCGTCAATGAGCAGTTCTTC. Translating gives CASSLLAGGVNEQFF. The chain combines TRBV7-9 with TRBJ2-1; 12 bases align to TRBD2. The CDR3 contains 15 residues. Germline CDR1 is SEHNR and CDR2 is FQNEAQ (reference sequence). V shed 5 bases, J shed 6 bases, and the junction held 5 bases outside the gene matches.